This TCR beta chain appears in the sequencing data of a study of cytomegalovirus exposure and HLA in healthy donors. Researchers ran the PCR with 60 Vbeta and 13 Jbeta primers. Here immunoSEQ multiplex PCR was the method, and the copy in TCRdb shows in-frame clones only, minus some. This repertoire shows approximately 110,000 clones, approximately 80% found once; its top ten account for 2% to 3%. The CDR3 contains 15 residues. Per the germline V gene, CDR1 is SGHNT and CDR2 is YYREEE (reference sequence). Germline trimming cut 3 bases from V and 9 bases from J; bases unmatched to any gene: 7. This chain uses TRBV5-4 with TRBJ1-6; 9 bases agree with TRBD1. Sequencing was performed on PBMCs. This clonotype was obtained from a woman between 18 and 29 years old in good health and CMV-seronegative. The CDR3 DNA reads as TGTGCCAGCAGCTATCCGGGACAGGGTGCTTCACCCCTCCACTTT. It is translated as CASSYPGQGASPLHF.